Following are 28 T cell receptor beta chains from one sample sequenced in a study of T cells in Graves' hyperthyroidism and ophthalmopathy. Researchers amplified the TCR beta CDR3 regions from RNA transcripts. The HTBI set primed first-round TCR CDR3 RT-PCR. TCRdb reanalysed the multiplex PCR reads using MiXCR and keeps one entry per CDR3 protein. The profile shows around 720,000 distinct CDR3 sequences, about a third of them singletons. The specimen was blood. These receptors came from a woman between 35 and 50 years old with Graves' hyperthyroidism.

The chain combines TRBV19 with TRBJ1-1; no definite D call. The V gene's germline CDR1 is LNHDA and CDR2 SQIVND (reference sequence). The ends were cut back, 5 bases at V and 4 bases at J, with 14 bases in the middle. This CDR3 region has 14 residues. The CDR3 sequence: CASSVPRPGTEAFF. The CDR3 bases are TGTGCCAGTAGTGTCCCCAGGCCGGGCACTGAAGCTTTCTTT.

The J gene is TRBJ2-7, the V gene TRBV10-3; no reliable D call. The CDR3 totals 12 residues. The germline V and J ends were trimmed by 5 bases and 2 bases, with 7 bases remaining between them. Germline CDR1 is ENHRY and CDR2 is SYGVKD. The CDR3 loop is CAISTEPYEQYF. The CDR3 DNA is TGTGCCATCAGTACGGAGCCCTACGAGCAGTACTTC.

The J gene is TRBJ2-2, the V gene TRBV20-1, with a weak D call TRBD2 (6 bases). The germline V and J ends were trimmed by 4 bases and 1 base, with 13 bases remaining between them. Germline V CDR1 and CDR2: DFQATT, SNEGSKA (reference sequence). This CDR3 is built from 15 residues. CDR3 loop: CSATPLRENTGELFF. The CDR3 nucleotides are TGCAGTGCTACGCCCTTGCGGGAGAACACCGGGGAGCTGTTTTTT.

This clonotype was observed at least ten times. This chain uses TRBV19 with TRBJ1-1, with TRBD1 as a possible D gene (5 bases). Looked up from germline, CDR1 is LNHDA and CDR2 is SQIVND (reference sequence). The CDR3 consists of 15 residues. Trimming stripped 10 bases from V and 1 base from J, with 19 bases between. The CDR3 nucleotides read TGTGCCACCCACAGCACGAGGGGCTGGAACACTGAAGCTTTCTTT. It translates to CATHSTRGWNTEAFF.

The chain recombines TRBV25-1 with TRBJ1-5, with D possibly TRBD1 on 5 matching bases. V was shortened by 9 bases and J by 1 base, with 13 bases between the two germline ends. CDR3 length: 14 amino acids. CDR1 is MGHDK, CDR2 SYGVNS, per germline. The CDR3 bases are TGTGCCAGTGGGGGGGATGTGAGCAATCAGCCCCAGCATTTT. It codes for CASGGDVSNQPQHF. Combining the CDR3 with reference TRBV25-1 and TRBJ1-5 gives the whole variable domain EADIYQTPRYLVIGTGKKITLECSQTMGHDKMYWYQQDPGMELHLIHYSYGVNSTEKGDLSSESTVSRIRTEHFPLTLESARPSHTSQYLCASGGDVSNQPQHFGDGTRLSIL.

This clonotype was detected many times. This CDR3 is CASSLGQGEPQHF. Written as DNA, the CDR3 is TGTGCCAGCAGCTTGGGACAGGGAGAACCCCAGCATTTT. This chain connects TRBV7-3 to TRBJ1-5, with 9 bases fitting TRBD1. With 3 bases clipped from V and 10 bases from J, the junction kept 4 bases outside the gene matches. CDR1 and CDR2 (germline): SGHTA, FQGTGA. The CDR3 has 13 amino acids.

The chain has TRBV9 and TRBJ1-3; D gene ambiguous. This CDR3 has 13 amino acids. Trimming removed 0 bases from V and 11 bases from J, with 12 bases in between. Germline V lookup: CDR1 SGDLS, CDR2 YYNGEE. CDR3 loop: CASSVGSGRAIYF. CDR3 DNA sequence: TGTGCCAGCAGCGTAGGGAGCGGGAGGGCCATATATTTT. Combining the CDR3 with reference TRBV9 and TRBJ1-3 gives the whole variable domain DSGVTQTPKHLITATGQRVTLRCSPRSGDLSVYWYQQSLDQGLQFLIQYYNGEERAKGNILERFSAQQFPDLHSELNLSSLELGDSALYFCASSVGSGRAIYFGEGSWLTVV.

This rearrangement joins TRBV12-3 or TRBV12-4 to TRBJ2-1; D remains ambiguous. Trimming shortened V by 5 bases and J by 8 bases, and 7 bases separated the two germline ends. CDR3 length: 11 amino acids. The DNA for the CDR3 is TGTGCCAGCAGTCCCCACGATGAGCAGTTCTTC. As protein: CASSPHDEQFF.

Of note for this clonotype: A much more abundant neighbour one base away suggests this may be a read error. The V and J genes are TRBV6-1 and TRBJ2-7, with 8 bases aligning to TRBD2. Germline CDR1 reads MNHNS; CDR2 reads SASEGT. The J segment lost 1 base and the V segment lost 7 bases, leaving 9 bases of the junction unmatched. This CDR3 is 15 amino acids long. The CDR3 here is CASKGNSGTSYEQYF. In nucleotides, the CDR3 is TGTGCCAGCAAGGGGAATAGCGGGACATCCTACGAGCAGTACTTC.

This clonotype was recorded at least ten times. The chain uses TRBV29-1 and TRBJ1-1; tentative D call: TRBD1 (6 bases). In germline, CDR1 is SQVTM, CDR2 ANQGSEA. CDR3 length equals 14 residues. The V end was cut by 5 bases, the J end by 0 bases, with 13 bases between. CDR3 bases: TGCAGCGTTCGGGAGGGGGGGATGAACACTGAAGCTTTCTTT. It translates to CSVREGGMNTEAFF.

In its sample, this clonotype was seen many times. The CDR3 region has the DNA TGTGCCAGCAAGACCCTGAACACTGAAGCTTTCTTT. Its translation: CASKTLNTEAFF. J is TRBJ1-1 and V is TRBV12-3 or TRBV12-4, with D hard to call. V was trimmed by 7 bases and J by 0 bases, leaving 6 bases between them. This CDR3 is built from 12 residues.

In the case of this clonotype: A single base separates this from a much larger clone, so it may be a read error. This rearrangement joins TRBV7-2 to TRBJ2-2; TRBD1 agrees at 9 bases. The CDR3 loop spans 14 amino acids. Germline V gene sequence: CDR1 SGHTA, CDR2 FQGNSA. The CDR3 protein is CASSNRGRIGGLFF. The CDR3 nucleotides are TGTGCCAGCAGTAACAGGGGGCGAATCGGGGGGCTGTTTTTT. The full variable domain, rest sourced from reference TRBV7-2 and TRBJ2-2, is GAGVSQSPSNKVTEKGKDVELRCDPISGHTALYWYRQSLGQGLEFLIYFQGNSAPDKSGLPSDRFSAERTGGSVSTLTIQRTQQEDSAVYLCASSNRGRIGGLFFGEGSRLTVL.

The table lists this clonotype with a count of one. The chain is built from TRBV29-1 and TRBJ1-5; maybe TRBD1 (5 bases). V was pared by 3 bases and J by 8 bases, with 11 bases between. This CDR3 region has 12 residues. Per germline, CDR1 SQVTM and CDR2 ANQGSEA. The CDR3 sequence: CSVDDGGEPQHF. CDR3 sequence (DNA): TGCAGCGTTGACGACGGGGGTGAGCCCCAGCATTTT.

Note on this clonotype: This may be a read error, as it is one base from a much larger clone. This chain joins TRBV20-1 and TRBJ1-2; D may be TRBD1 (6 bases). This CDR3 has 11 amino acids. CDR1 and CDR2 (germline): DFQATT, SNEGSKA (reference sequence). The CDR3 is CGASQGLGYTF. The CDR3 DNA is TGCGGTGCTAGTCAGGGGTTGGGCTACACCTTC.

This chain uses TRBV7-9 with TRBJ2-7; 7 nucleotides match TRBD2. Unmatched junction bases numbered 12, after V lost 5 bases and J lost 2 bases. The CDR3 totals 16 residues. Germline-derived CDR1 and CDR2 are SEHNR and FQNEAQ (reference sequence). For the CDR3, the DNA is TGTGCCAGCAGCAGAGGGGAGCGGGGCGACACCTACGAGCAGTACTTC. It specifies CASSRGERGDTYEQYF.

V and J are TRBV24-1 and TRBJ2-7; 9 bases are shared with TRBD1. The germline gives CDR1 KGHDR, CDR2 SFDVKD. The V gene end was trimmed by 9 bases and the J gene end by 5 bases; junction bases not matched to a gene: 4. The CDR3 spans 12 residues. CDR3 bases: TGTGCCACCGGGACAGGGACCCACGAGCAGTACTTC. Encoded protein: CATGTGTHEQYF.

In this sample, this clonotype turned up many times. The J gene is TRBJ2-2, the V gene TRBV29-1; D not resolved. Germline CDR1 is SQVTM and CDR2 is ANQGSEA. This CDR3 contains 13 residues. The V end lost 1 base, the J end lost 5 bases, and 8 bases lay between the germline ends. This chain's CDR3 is CSVEVVGTGELFF. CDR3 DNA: TGCAGCGTTGAAGTGGTAGGGACCGGGGAGCTGTTTTTT.

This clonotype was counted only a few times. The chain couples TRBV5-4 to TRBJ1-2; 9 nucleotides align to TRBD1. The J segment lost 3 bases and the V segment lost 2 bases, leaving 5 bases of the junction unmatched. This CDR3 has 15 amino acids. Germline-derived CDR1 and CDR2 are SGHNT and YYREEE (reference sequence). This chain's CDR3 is CASSFVTGGDYGYTF. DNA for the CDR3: TGTGCCAGCAGCTTCGTCACAGGGGGCGACTATGGCTACACCTTC.

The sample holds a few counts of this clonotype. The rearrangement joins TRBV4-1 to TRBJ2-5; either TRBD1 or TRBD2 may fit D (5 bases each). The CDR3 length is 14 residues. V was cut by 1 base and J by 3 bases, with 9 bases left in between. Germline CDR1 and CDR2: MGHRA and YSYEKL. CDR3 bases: TGCGCCAGCAGCCAAGTCGGGGCAAAAGAGACCCAGTACTTC. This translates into CASSQVGAKETQYF.

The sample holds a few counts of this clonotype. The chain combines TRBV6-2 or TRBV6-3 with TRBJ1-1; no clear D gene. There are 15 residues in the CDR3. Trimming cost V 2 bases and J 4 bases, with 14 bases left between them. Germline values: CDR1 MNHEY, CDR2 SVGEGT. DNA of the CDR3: TGTGCCAGCAGTTACCAAGGTCCATGGGGCACTGAAGCTTTCTTT. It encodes CASSYQGPWGTEAFF.

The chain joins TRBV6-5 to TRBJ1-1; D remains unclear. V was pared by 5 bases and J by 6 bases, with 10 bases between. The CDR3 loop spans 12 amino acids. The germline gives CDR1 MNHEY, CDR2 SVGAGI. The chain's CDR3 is CASSDSAPEAFF. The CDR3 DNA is TGTGCCAGCAGTGATTCGGCTCCTGAAGCTTTCTTT.

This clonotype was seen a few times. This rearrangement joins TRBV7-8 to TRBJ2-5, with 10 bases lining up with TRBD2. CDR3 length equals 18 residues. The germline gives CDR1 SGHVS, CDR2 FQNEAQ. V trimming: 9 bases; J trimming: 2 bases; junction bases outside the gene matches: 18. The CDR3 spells CASSIALAGLRKQETQYF. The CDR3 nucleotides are TGTGCCAGTAGTATAGCACTAGCGGGGCTCAGGAAGCAAGAGACCCAGTACTTC.

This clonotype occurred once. The CDR3 region has the DNA TGCAGCAGTAAGGTGGAGAGATCTGGAAACACCATATATTTT. The encoded protein is CSSKVERSGNTIYF. The V call is TRBV29-1, the J call TRBJ1-3; D ambiguous. V lost 8 bases and J lost 1, with 15 bases in between. The CDR3 runs to 14 residues. CDR1 is SQVTM, CDR2 ANQGSEA, per germline.

In nucleotides, the CDR3 is TGTGCCAGCAGTTTATTGTCACACACCGGGGAGCTGTTTTTT. This encodes CASSLLSHTGELFF. The rearrangement uses TRBV13 and TRBJ2-2; D gene uncertain. This CDR3 is 14 amino acids long. Looked up from germline, CDR1 is PRHDT and CDR2 is FYEKMQ (reference sequence). The V and J ends lost 6 bases and 3 bases respectively, with 11 bases between them.

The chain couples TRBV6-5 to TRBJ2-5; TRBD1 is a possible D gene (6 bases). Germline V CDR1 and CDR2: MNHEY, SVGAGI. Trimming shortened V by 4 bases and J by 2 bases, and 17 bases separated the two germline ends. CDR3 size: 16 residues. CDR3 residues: CASSSRPGAAQETQYF. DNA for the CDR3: TGTGCCAGCAGTTCAAGACCAGGGGCAGCTCAAGAGACCCAGTACTTC.

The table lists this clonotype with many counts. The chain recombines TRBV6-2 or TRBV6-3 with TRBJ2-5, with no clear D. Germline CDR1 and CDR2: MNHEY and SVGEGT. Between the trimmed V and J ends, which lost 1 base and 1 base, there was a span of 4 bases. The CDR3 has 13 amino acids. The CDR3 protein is CASSYYLQETQYF. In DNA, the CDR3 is TGTGCCAGCAGTTACTACCTCCAAGAGACCCAGTACTTC.

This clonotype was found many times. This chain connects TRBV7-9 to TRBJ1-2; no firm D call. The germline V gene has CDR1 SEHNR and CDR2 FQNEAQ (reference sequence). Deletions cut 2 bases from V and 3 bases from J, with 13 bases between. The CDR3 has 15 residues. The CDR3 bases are TGTGCCAGCAGCTTATCCCCCACAGCTCACTATGGCTACACCTTC. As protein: CASSLSPTAHYGYTF.

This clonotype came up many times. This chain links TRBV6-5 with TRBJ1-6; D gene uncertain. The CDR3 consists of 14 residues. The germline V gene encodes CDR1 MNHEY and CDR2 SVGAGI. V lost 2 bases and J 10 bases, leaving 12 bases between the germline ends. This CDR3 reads CASSYQADESPLHF. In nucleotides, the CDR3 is TGTGCCAGCAGTTACCAAGCGGATGAGTCACCCCTCCACTTT.